A selection of T cell receptor beta chains follows, all from one sample in a study of blood T cell repertoires in COVID-19. Clones were sequenced by immunoSEQ multiplex PCR, and TCRdb holds only the in-frame ones, with some missing. The sample contains approximately 150,000 clones, roughly four fifths of which appear only once. The sequencing sample was made of peripheral blood. The receptor source for this set is a human donor with acute or convalescent COVID-19. The donor label of this sample is uncertain. Both conserved end residues are part of each CDR3. The D gene is left open where the match is weak. Clone size, where shown, is once, few, many, or a class for clones that have expanded.

length,D,V,J,size,DNA,CDR3
13,NA,TRBV11-1,TRBJ1-1,NA,TGTGCCAGCAGCTCCTTCCCGAACACTGAAGCTTTCTTT,CASSSFPNTEAFF
14,TRBD1,TRBV5-5,TRBJ2-7,NA,TGTGCCAGCAGCTCGACAGGGGTCTTGGACGAGCAGTACTTC,CASSSTGVLDEQYF
15,TRBD1,TRBV12-5,TRBJ1-2,NA,TGTGCTAGTGGTTTTGGACAGGGAGGAGGCTATGGCTACACCTTC,CASGFGQGGGYGYTF
14,NA,TRBV6-2/TRBV6-3,TRBJ2-3,NA,TGTGCCAGCAGTTACTCGGCTCAGGGAGATACGCAGTATTTT,CASSYSAQGDTQYF
13,TRBD1,TRBV30,TRBJ2-1,NA,TGTGCCTGGAGCTCCCAGGGGGCGTATGAGCAGTTCTTC,CAWSSQGAYEQFF
15,NA,TRBV5-1,TRBJ1-1,NA,TGCGCCAGCAGCTTTACCGGGTCCCCCGGAACTGAAGCTTTCTTT,CASSFTGSPGTEAFF
16,TRBD1,TRBV6-6,TRBJ1-5,NA,TGTGCCAGCAGACCGGGACAGGATACCCGAAATCAGCCCCAGCATTTT,CASRPGQDTRNQPQHF
13,TRBD1,TRBV30,TRBJ1-1,NA,TGTGCCTGGGTGGACAGGACCAACACTGAAGCTTTCTTT,CAWVDRTNTEAFF
15,NA,TRBV6-1,TRBJ1-6,NA,TGTGCCAGCAGTGAAGTCGCGGGACGAGGATCACCCCTCCACTTT,CASSEVAGRGSPLHF
16,TRBD2,TRBV2,TRBJ2-5,once,TGTGCCAGCGGGGGGACTAGCGGGGGCATGTCAGAGACCCAGTACTTC,CASGGTSGGMSETQYF
15,TRBD1,TRBV19,TRBJ1-2,NA,TGTGCCACTTCATTCAGGACAGGGGGCAGCTATGGCTACACCTTC,CATSFRTGGSYGYTF
14,NA,TRBV10-3,TRBJ1-1,few,TGTGCCATCAGTGACCCCCGGGACACAGTTGAAGCTTTCTTT,CAISDPRDTVEAFF
16,NA,TRBV5-6,TRBJ1-3,NA,TGTGCCAGCAGCTTGACTGGGGCCCTGGTCGGAAACACCATATATTTT,CASSLTGALVGNTIYF
13,TRBD1,TRBV27,TRBJ2-7,NA,TGTGCCACCCGCGGCAGGGGGACCTACGAGCAGTACTTC,CATRGRGTYEQYF
14,TRBD1,TRBV5-1,TRBJ1-2,NA,TGCGCCAGCAGCTACGGCGACAGGGGCCATGGCTACACCTTC,CASSYGDRGHGYTF
11,NA,TRBV30,TRBJ2-2,NA,TGTGCCTGGATGAGGACCGGGGAGCTGTTTTTT,CAWMRTGELFF
12,NA,TRBV25-1,TRBJ1-2,NA,TGTGCCAGCACAAAGGGTCGGGGTGGCTACACCTTC,CASTKGRGGYTF
15,TRBD1,TRBV6-5,TRBJ2-5,NA,TGTGCCAGCAGTTACCTCGGGACAGGGCCCGAGACCCAGTACTTC,CASSYLGTGPETQYF
14,TRBD1,TRBV7-2,TRBJ1-4,NA,TGTGCCAGCAGCCGGACAGGTTCTAATGAAAAACTGTTTTTT,CASSRTGSNEKLFF
16,TRBD1,TRBV5-1,TRBJ1-6,NA,TGCGCCAGCAGCTCCGGCGGGACAGGCGAAAGTTCACCCCTCCACTTT,CASSSGGTGESSPLHF
14,NA,TRBV7-2,TRBJ1-2,NA,TGTGCCAGCAGCCCGGCGGCCAGAAACTATGGCTACACCTTC,CASSPAARNYGYTF
13,NA,TRBV3-1/TRBV3-2,TRBJ1-2,few,TGTGCCAGCAGCCAAGGGACAGTGCTTGGCTACACCTTC,CASSQGTVLGYTF
16,TRBD1,TRBV7-2,TRBJ1-5,NA,TGTGCCAGCAGCTTAGTAGGGACAGGGAAATTTCAGCCCCAGCATTTT,CASSLVGTGKFQPQHF
13,TRBD1,TRBV5-1,TRBJ1-1,NA,TGCGCCAGCACGGGACAGCTGAACACTGAAGCTTTCTTT,CASTGQLNTEAFF
12,NA,TRBV29-1,TRBJ2-1,NA,TGCAGCGTCGGGACATACTACAATGAGCAGTTCTTC,CSVGTYYNEQFF
16,NA,TRBV11-3,TRBJ2-2,NA,TGTGCCAGCAGCGGACCCGGGACTTCGAACACCGGGGAGCTGTTTTTT,CASSGPGTSNTGELFF
14,NA,TRBV3-1/TRBV3-2,TRBJ1-3,NA,TGTGCCAGCAGCCAGGGAGGGTCTGGAAACACCATATATTTT,CASSQGGSGNTIYF
16,TRBD1,TRBV5-6,TRBJ1-4,NA,TGTGCCAGCAGCTTGCGCCAGGGGGCGGCTAATGAAAAACTGTTTTTT,CASSLRQGAANEKLFF
15,TRBD1,TRBV9,TRBJ1-1,NA,TGTGCCAGCAGCGGTGGACAGGGGGCGAACACTGAAGCTTTCTTT,CASSGGQGANTEAFF
12,TRBD2,TRBV12-5,TRBJ2-4,NA,TGTGCTAGTTTGGGGGGGAAGAACATTCAGTACTTC,CASLGGKNIQYF
14,NA,TRBV30,TRBJ1-5,NA,TGTGCCTGGAGCCTCGGGAATAGCAATCAGCCCCAGCATTTT,CAWSLGNSNQPQHF
13,NA,TRBV30,TRBJ1-6,once,TGTGCCTGGACTCAGGGGATTGATTCACCCCTCCACTTT,CAWTQGIDSPLHF
15,NA,TRBV7-9,TRBJ1-1,NA,TGTGCCAGCAGCTTAGATATTCCGGGAGGGACTGAAGCTTTCTTT,CASSLDIPGGTEAFF